This T cell receptor (beta chain) appears in the sequencing data of a study of regulatory T cells in long-lasting Graves disease. In the study overall: Those Graves' patients who were newly diagnosed had been on antithyroid drugs under 3 months. Overall study findings and caveats: Favored usage of TRBV28, TRBJ1-2 and TRBJ2-5 was recorded in persistent disease.

Time point reported: newly diagnosed GD, antithyroid drugs for less than 3 months. The TCR library was made from RNA that had been extracted from PBMCs in TRIzol. iRepertoire HTBI primers and Arm-PCR of CDR3 regions built TCR beta libraries. Per the study methods: Looking across samples, the authors found some 67 TRBV and 12 to 15 TRBJ segments. In TCRdb, the multiplex PCR reads were re-called with MiXCR into one record per CDR3 protein. The V and J calls here are based on TCRdb, not the publication. The table lists hundreds of thousands of distinct CDR3 sequences, 18% of them singletons, with approximately 35% in the top ten. This clonotype was seen at least ten times. What it recognizes is unknown. V shed 4 bases, J shed 8 bases, and the junction held 11 bases outside the gene matches. CDR3 length equals 15 residues. From germline, CDR1 is KGHSH and CDR2 LQKENI.

The sequence derives from a female donor with Graves disease. The chain employs TRBV18 and TRBJ2-1, with 7 nucleotides matching TRBD1. Sequenced here: peripheral blood mononuclear cells (PBMCs), sampled at new diagnosis, from a patient treated with antithyroid drugs. In DNA, the CDR3 is TGTGCCAGCTCACACCAACAGGGGATGGTGGATGAGCAGTTCTTC. Translating it yields CASSHQQGMVDEQFF.